This T cell receptor (beta chain) was sequenced in a study of blood T cell repertoires in COVID-19 (dated by TCRdb to the early 2020s). Turning to the overall study: Collaborator samples came from the United States, Italy and Spain and covered acute and convalescent phases of COVID-19. The prospective study material was composed of cDNA or gDNA derived from T cells, B-cell-depleted T cells, or PBMCs. The dataset comprised deeply sampled blood TCRbeta repertoires from subjects exposed to, actively infected with, or recovered from COVID-19. The repertoires were released in a freely available public database meant as a resource for research on the immune response to SARS-CoV-2. The samples were drawn from two sources: the first 160 participants of the ongoing ImmuneRACE study, and 1,000 to 1,500 subjects contributed by 6 global collaborators. The sample metadata nearly always contained a de-identified subject ID, COVID-19 status, age in years and sex. Where available, HLA class I and class II types were obtained from metadata supplied by the sample provider rather than from assay-based typing. On the study overall, not on this receptor specifically: How much clinical and demographic metadata was included differed by source and by participant, and the metadata was provided uncurated.

V drops 3 bases and J drops 6 bases, leaving 15 bases in between. From its cysteine to its phenylalanine, the CDR3 spans 14 amino acids. Left in the record is the CDR3 DNA by itself, 42 bases read in frame from the first base. From a lookup of the germline V gene, CDR1 and CDR2 are SGHDN and FVKESK. As regards this clone: Its antigen remains undetermined. Per-base qualities were not stored, and no clone one base away is much larger.

The immunoSEQ Assay, a bias-controlled multiplex PCR, was used to amplify TCRbeta CDR3 regions from genomic DNA. Concerning the study's data processing: The number of nucleated cells in each sample was estimated by amplification of reference gene primers within the assay. To quantify the absolute abundance of each unique TCRbeta CDR3 rearrangement, sequence reads were collapsed and filtered. For each sample, productive Simpson clonality was calculated as the square root of Simpson's diversity index over productive rearrangements. Imported from immuneACCESS, the table was reduced by TCRdb to in-frame sequences with V and J called. These copies leave out some clones; in studies compared against another copy, an unresolved V gene accounts for under half, and the cause of the remainder is not known. V and J calls and clone size follow that table, whereas D and trimming were derived from the DNA. The sample table holds 250,000 to 300,000 clones, of which around 86% were seen once. The ten biggest clones cover 3.6% of the sample.

Collaborating institutions collected whole blood in K2EDTA tubes following their own protocols. For TCRbeta analysis, collaborators shipped samples in one of three forms: frozen whole blood, isolated PBMCs, or DNA extracted from either of those sample types. What was sequenced was peripheral blood. The chain couples TRBV14 to TRBJ2-7; confidence is insufficient to name the D gene. This receptor was taken from a man between 18 and 35 years old with active or convalescent COVID-19. The CDR3 protein is CASSQSFGSPEQYF. DNA sequence: TGTGCCAGCAGCCAGAGTTTCGGGTCTCCCGAGCAGTACTTC.